The clone carrying this T cell receptor (beta chain) has a handful of counts. Its antigen remains unidentified. The data derive from a study of T cell repertoires in cytomegalovirus infection. Background on the study: Epitope selection comprised recently identified HLA-C-restricted CMV epitopes and well-studied HLA-B-restricted CMV epitopes. CMV infection together with matching HLA type was indicated by public TCR beta signatures. Study observations and caveats: The ex vivo response showed dominance by HLA-C-restricted CMV-specific TCR beta clonotypes. CMV carriers with the relevant HLA were identified by cumulative public TCR beta family frequency.

MiXCR, applied by TCRdb to the reads, yields one record per CDR3 protein. The sample has 900,000 to 950,000 distinct CDR3 sequences, about 33% seen once. Looked up from germline, CDR1 is DFQATT and CDR2 is SNEGSKA (reference sequence). CDR3 length: 17 residues. V gave up 5 bases and J gave up 7 bases; unmatched junction bases: 19. This chain joins TRBV20-1 and TRBJ1-3, with 8 nucleotides matching TRBD1. Sequenced material: cultured CD8+ T cells from PBMCs, taken from culture after CMV antigen stimulation. This receptor was taken from a human donor in good health (CMV status not recorded). Some clones in this sample may be carry-over from other donors' samples. DNA of the CDR3: TGCAGTGCTCTTTTAGTGGAAACAGGGGGTACCGCCAACACCATATATTTT. As protein: CSALLVETGGTANTIYF.